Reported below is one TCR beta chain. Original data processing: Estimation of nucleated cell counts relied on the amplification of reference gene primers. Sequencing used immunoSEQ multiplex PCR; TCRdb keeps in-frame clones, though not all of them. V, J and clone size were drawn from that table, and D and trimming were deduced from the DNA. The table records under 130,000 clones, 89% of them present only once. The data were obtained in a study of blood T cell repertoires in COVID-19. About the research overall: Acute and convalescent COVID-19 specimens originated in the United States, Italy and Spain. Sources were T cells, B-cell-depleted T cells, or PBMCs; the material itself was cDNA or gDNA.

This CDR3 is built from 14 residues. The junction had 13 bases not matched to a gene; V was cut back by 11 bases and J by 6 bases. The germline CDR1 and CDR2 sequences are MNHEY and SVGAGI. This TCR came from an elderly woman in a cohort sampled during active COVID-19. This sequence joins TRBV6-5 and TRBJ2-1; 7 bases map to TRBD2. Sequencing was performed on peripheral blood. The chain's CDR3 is CASKGGRKVNEQFF. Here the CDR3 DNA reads TGTGCCTCTAAGGGCGGGAGAAAGGTCAATGAGCAGTTCTTC.